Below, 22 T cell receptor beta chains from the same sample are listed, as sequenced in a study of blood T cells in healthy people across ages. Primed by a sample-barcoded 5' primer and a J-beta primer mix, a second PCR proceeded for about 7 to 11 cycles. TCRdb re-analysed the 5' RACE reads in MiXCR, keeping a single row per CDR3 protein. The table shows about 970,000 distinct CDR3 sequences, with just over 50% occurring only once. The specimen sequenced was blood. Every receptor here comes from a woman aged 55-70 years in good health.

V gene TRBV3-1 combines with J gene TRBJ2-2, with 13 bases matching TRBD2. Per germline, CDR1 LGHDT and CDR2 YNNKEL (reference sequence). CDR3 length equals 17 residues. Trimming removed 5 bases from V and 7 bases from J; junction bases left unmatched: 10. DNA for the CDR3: TGTGCCAGCAGCTTACGACTAGCGGGAGGTCGCGGCGGGGAGCTGTTTTTT. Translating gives CASSLRLAGGRGGELFF.

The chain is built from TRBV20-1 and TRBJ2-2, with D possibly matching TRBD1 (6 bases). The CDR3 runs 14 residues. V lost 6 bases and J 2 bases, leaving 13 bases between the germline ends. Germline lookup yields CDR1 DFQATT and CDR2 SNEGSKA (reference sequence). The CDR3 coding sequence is TGCAGTGCAAGGGACACCTATAACACCGGGGAGCTGTTTTTT. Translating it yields CSARDTYNTGELFF.

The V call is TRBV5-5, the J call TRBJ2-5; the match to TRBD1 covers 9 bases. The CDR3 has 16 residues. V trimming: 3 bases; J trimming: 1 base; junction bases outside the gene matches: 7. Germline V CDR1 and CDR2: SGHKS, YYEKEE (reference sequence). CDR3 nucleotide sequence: TGTGCCAGCAGCTCGACGCCGGGACAGGGCCAAGAGACCCAGTACTTC. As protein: CASSSTPGQGQETQYF.

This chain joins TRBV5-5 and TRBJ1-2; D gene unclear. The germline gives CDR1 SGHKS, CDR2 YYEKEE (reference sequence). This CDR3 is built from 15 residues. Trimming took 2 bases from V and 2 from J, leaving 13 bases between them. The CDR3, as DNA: TGTGCCAGCAGCTTCGCAAGATCAGCGAACTATGGCTACACCTTC. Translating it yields CASSFARSANYGYTF.

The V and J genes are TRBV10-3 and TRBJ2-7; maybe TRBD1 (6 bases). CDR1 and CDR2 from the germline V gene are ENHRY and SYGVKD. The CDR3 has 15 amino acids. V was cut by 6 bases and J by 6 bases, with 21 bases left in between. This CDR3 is CAISATGSPTAEQYF. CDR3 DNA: TGTGCCATCAGCGCCACAGGGTCCCCGACGGCCGAGCAGTACTTC.

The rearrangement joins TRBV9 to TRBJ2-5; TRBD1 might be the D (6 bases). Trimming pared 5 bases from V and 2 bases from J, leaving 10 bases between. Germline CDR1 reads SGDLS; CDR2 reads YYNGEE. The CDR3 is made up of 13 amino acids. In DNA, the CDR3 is TGTGCCAGCAGTACAGGGATTCAAGAGACCCAGTACTTC. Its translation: CASSTGIQETQYF.

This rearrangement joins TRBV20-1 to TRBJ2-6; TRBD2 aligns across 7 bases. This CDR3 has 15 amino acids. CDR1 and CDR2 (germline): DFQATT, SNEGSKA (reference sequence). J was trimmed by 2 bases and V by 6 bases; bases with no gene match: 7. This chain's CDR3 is CSAHWGGTGANVLTF. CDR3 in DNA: TGCAGTGCGCACTGGGGGGGAACTGGGGCCAACGTCCTGACTTTC.

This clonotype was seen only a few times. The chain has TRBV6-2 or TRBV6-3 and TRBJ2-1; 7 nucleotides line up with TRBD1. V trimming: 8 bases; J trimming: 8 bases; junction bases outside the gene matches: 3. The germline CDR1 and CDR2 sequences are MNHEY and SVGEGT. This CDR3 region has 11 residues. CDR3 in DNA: TGTGCCAGCTCCACAGGGGATGAGCAGTTCTTC. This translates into CASSTGDEQFF.

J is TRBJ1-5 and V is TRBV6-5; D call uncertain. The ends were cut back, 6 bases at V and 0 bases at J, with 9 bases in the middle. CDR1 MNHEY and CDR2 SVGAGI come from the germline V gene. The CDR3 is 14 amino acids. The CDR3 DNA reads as TGTGCCAGCAGCATAGCATCTAGCAATCAGCCCCAGCATTTT. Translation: CASSIASSNQPQHF.

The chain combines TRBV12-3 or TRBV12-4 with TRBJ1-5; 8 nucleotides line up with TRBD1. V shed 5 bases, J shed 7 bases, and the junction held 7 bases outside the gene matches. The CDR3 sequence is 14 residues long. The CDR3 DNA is TGTGCCAGCAGTCCTACAGGGGGGATGCAGCCCCAGCATTTT. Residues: CASSPTGGMQPQHF.

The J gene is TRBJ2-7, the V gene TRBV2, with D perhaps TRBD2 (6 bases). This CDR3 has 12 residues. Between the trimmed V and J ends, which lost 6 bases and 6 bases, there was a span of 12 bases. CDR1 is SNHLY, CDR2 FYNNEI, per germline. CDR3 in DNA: TGTGCCAGCAGAAGGGACTCCCGCGAGCAGTACTTC. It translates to CASRRDSREQYF.

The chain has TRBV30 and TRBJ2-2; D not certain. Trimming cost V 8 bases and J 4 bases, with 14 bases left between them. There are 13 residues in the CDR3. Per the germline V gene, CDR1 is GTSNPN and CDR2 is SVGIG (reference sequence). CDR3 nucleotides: TGTGCCCGGCGGCCCCTTAGCACCGGGGAGCTGTTTTTT. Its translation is CARRPLSTGELFF.

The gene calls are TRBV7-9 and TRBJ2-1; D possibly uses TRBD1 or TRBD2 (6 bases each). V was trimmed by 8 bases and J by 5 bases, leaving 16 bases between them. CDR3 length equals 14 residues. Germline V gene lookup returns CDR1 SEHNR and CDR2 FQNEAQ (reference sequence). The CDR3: CASVSRGVNNEQFF. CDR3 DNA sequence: TGTGCCAGCGTCTCGAGGGGGGTTAACAATGAGCAGTTCTTC.

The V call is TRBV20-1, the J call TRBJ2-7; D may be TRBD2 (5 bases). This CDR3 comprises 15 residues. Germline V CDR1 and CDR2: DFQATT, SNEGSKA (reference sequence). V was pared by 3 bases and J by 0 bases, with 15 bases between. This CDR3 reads CSASGFGLPSYEQYF. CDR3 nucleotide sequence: TGCAGTGCTAGTGGGTTCGGACTCCCCTCCTACGAGCAGTACTTC.

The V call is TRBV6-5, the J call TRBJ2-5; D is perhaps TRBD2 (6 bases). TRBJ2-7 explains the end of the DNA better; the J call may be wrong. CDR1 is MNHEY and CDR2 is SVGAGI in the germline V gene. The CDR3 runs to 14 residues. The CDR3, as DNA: TGTGCCAGCAGTTACGTACTAGGGGACTCCGAGCAGTACTTC. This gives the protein CASSYVLGDSEQYF.

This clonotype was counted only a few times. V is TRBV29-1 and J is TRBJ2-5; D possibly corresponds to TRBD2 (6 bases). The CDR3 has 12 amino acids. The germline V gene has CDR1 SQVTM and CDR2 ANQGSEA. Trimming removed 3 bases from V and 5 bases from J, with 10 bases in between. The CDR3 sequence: CSVEAGRETQYF. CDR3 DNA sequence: TGCAGCGTTGAGGCAGGGAGGGAGACCCAGTACTTC.

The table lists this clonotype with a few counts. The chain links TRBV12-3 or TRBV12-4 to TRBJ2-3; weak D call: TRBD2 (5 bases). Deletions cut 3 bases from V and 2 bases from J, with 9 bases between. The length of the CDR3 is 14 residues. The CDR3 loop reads CASSFPGFTDTQYF. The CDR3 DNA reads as TGTGCCAGCAGTTTTCCGGGATTCACAGATACGCAGTATTTT.

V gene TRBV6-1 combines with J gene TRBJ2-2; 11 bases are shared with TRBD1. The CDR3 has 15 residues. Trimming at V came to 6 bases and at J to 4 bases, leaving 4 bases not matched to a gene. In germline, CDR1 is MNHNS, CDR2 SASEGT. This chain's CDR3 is CASSRTGGSTGELFF. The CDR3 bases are TGTGCCAGCAGCCGGACAGGGGGCTCCACCGGGGAGCTGTTTTTT.

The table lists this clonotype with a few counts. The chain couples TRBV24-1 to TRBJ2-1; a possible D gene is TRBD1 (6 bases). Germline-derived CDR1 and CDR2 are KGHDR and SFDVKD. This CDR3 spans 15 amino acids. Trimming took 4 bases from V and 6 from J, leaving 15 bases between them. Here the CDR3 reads CATSDWTENSNEQFF. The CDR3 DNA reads TGTGCCACCAGTGACTGGACAGAGAATTCCAATGAGCAGTTCTTC.

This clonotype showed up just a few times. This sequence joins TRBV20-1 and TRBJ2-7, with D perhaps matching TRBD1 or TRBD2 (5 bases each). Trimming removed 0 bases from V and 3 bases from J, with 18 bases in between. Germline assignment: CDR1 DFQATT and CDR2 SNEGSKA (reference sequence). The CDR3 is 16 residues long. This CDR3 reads CSARDRRGVSIYEQYF. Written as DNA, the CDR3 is TGCAGTGCTAGAGATCGAAGGGGAGTATCCATCTACGAGCAGTACTTC.

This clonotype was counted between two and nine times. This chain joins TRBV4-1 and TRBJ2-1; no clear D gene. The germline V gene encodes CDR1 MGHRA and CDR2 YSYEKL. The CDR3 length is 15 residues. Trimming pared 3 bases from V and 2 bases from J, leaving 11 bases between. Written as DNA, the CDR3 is TGCGCCAGCAGCCAGAAAGAAGTTACCTACAATGAGCAGTTCTTC. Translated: CASSQKEVTYNEQFF.

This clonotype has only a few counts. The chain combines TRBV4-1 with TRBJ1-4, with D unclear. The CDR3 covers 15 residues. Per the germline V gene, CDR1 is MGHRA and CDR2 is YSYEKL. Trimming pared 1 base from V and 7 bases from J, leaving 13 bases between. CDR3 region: CASSQVREEGEKLFF. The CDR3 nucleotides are TGCGCCAGCAGCCAAGTGAGGGAAGAAGGTGAAAAACTGTTTTTT.